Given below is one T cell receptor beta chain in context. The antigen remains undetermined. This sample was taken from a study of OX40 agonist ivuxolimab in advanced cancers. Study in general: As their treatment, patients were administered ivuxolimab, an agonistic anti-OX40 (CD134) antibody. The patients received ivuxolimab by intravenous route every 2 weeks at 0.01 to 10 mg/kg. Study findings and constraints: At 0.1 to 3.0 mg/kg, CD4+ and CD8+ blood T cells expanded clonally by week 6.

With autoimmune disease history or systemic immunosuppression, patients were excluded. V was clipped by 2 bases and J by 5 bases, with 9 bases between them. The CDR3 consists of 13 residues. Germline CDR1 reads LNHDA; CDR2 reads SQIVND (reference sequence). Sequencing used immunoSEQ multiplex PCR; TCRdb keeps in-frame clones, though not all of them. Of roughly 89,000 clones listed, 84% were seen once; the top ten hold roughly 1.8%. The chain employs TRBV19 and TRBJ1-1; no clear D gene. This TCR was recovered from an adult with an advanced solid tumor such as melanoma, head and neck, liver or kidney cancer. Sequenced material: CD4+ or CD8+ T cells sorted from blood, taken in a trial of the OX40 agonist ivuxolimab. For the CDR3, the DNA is TGTGCCAGTAGTATACGGCCGGTAACTGAAGCTTTCTTT. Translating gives CASSIRPVTEAFF. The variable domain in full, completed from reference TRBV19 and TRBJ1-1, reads DGGITQSPKYLFRKEGQNVTLSCEQNLNHDAMYWYRQDPGQGLRLIYYSQIVNDFQKGDIAEGYSVSREKKESFPLTVTSAQKNPTAFYLCASSIRPVTEAFFGQGTRLTVV.